The 13 T cell receptor beta chains below come from one sample, sequenced in a study of blood T cell repertoires in COVID-19. TCRdb keeps only in-frame clones here, not all; method: immunoSEQ multiplex PCR. The profile shows some 140,000 clones, 80% to 90% of them singletons. Sequencing used peripheral blood. The receptors were sampled from a human donor in a cohort sampled during active COVID-19.

In its sample, this clone was seen once. The chain recombines TRBV5-1 with TRBJ2-7; 7 bases are shared with TRBD1. The germline V gene has CDR1 SGHRS and CDR2 YFSETQ. Trimming cost V 4 bases and J 4 bases; bases outside gene matches: 8. This CDR3 spans 14 amino acids. CDR3 sequence: CASSPRDSRYEQYF. The CDR3 nucleotides are TGCGCCAGCAGCCCCCGGGACAGCCGTTACGAGCAGTACTTC.

V usage is TRBV5-1 and J usage is TRBJ2-1, with 8 nucleotides matching TRBD2. The length of the CDR3 is 19 residues. Trimming at V came to 1 base and at J to 0 bases, leaving 12 bases not matched to a gene. CDR1 and CDR2 from the germline V gene are SGHRS and YFSETQ. CDR3 DNA: TGCGCCAGCAGCTTGCGCGCTAGCGGGTTAGCGAGCTCCTACAATGAGCAGTTCTTC. This encodes CASSLRASGLASSYNEQFF.

This clone has a handful of counts. The V gene is TRBV7-2, the J gene TRBJ1-2; 8 bases fit TRBD1. The CDR3 is 14 residues long. Germline values: CDR1 SGHTA, CDR2 FQGNSA. The V gene end was trimmed by 5 bases and the J gene end by 5 bases; junction bases not matched to a gene: 7. The CDR3 sequence: CASSTTGGRYGYTF. CDR3 sequence (DNA): TGTGCCAGCAGCACTACAGGGGGTCGATATGGCTACACCTTC. Variable domain in full (rest from reference TRBV7-2 and TRBJ1-2): GAGVSQSPSNKVTEKGKDVELRCDPISGHTALYWYRQSLGQGLEFLIYFQGNSAPDKSGLPSDRFSAERTGGSVSTLTIQRTQQEDSAVYLCASSTTGGRYGYTFGSGTRLTVV.

There are a few counts of this clone. The chain is built from TRBV2 and TRBJ1-5, with TRBD1 matching over 8 bases. V gave up 7 bases and J gave up 6 bases; unmatched junction bases: 11. Germline lookup yields CDR1 SNHLY and CDR2 FYNNEI. There are 15 residues in the CDR3. The CDR3 here is CASNLGQARGQPQHF. The DNA for the CDR3 is TGTGCCAGCAACCTGGGACAGGCCCGGGGTCAGCCCCAGCATTTT.

V usage is TRBV4-1 and J usage is TRBJ2-5; D is ambiguous. The V end was cut by 4 bases, the J end by 2 bases, with 14 bases between. This CDR3 region has 15 residues. Germline V gene sequence: CDR1 MGHRA, CDR2 YSYEKL. The CDR3 is CASSRLIQEQETQYF. DNA for the CDR3: TGCGCCAGCAGCCGCTTAATCCAGGAACAAGAGACCCAGTACTTC.

The gene calls are TRBV5-1 and TRBJ1-3, with 8 bases lining up with TRBD1. This CDR3 is built from 14 residues. J gave up 3 bases and V 4 bases, and 3 bases lay outside the gene matches. From germline, CDR1 is SGHRS and CDR2 YFSETQ. In DNA, the CDR3 is TGCGCCAGCAGCCCGGGGACAGGTGGAAACACCATATATTTT. It encodes CASSPGTGGNTIYF.

V gene TRBV5-1 combines with J gene TRBJ1-4, with a weak D call TRBD1 (6 bases). The CDR3 is 15 amino acids. Trimming removed 0 bases at V and 7 bases at J, with 13 bases between. Per the germline V gene, CDR1 is SGHRS and CDR2 is YFSETQ. The chain's CDR3 is CASSLATGWAEKLFF. CDR3 coding DNA: TGCGCCAGCAGCTTGGCCACAGGGTGGGCTGAAAAACTGTTTTTT.

V gene TRBV19 combines with J gene TRBJ2-6; maybe TRBD2 (5 bases). The V end was cut by 4 bases, the J end by 3 bases, with 13 bases between. Per germline, CDR1 LNHDA and CDR2 SQIVND (reference sequence). CDR3 length equals 16 residues. The CDR3 loop reads CASSNPPGNGANVLTF. The CDR3 region has the DNA TGTGCCAGTAGTAACCCCCCCGGGAATGGGGCCAACGTCCTGACTTTC.

This rearrangement joins TRBV9 to TRBJ1-4; D perhaps matches TRBD1 (6 bases). The CDR3 is 15 residues long. The germline CDR1 and CDR2 sequences are SGDLS and YYNGEE. The ends were cut back, 3 bases at V and 4 bases at J, with 13 bases in the middle. The CDR3 DNA sequence: TGTGCCAGCAGCGCACTACAGGGCGATAATGAAAAACTGTTTTTT. Residues: CASSALQGDNEKLFF.

The chain joins TRBV4-1 to TRBJ2-2, with D uncertain. The germline V and J ends were trimmed by 1 base and 2 bases, with 8 bases remaining between them. The CDR3 spans 15 residues. CDR1 is MGHRA, CDR2 YSYEKL, per germline. CDR3: CASSQARQNTGELFF. The DNA for the CDR3 is TGCGCCAGCAGCCAAGCAAGACAAAACACCGGGGAGCTGTTTTTT.

The CDR3 bases are TGTGCCAGCCGCCTTGGCCCCTCTGGAAACACCATATATTTT. Protein: CASRLGPSGNTIYF. The gene calls are TRBV6-5 and TRBJ1-3; D unclear. CDR1 and CDR2 (germline): MNHEY, SVGAGI. With 8 bases removed from V and 0 bases from J, the gap between germline ends came to 11 bases. There are 14 residues in the CDR3.

This chain joins TRBV10-3 and TRBJ2-3; 7 bases are shared with TRBD2. Germline assignment: CDR1 ENHRY and CDR2 SYGVKD. This CDR3 comprises 15 residues. The junction had 4 bases not matched to a gene; V was cut back by 3 bases and J by 1 base. CDR3 nucleotide sequence: TGTGCCATCAGTGACGGTCGGGGGGGCACAGATACGCAGTATTTT. It encodes CAISDGRGGTDTQYF.

The chain recombines TRBV4-2 with TRBJ2-2, with 8 bases that match TRBD1. CDR1 and CDR2 from the germline V gene are LGHNA and YNFKEQ. V gave up 2 bases and J gave up 7 bases; unmatched junction bases: 6. The CDR3 consists of 15 residues. The CDR3 nucleotides read TGTGCCAGCAGCCAATGGACAGGGTCCATCGGGGAGCTGTTTTTT. This translates into CASSQWTGSIGELFF.